This T cell receptor (beta chain) emerged from a study of T-cell reconstitution after alpha-beta-depleted transplantation in children. Only a few counts were recorded for this clonotype. Antigen unknown. Study-level points and caveats: The study reportedly traced alpha-beta T cells about two months after transplant to several hundred expanded graft clones. Recipient T cells and thymic progenitors that survived were the source of the high TCRbeta diversity seen at day 60 in some patients. Newly produced T cells mostly accounted for T-cell counts and diversity one year post-transplant.

As it was prepared, the TCRbeta library received unique molecular identifiers. TCRdb analysed the PCR reads with MiXCR anew, one entry per CDR3 protein. This sample carries around 500,000 distinct CDR3 sequences, roughly 23% of them seen once, and the ten largest clones take 11% to 15%. This clonotype was obtained from a boy younger than two who had a stem cell transplant for acute myeloid leukemia, so the T cells may come from the graft donor. Sample: PBMCs, mostly from graft donor cells, taken 360 days after TCRalphabeta/CD19-depleted stem cell transplant.

In DNA, the CDR3 is TGCGCCAGCAGCCAACAGACAGGCATGAATGAGCAGTTCTTC. Protein sequence: CASSQQTGMNEQFF. This chain joins TRBV4-3 and TRBJ2-1; TRBD1 is a possible D gene (6 bases). The CDR3 is 14 amino acids. CDR1 is LGHNA and CDR2 is YSLEER in the germline V gene. Trimming removed 2 bases at V and 7 bases at J, with 12 bases between.